This T cell receptor (beta chain) was sequenced in a study of T cells in women clearing cervical HPV infection. Across the study: Controls were women whose single incident HPV16 infection cleared within 12 months without precancer or cancer.

This CDR3 spans 18 amino acids. Germline values: CDR1 MNHNS, CDR2 SASEGT. After removal of 2 bases from V and 3 bases from J, the junction contained 13 bases not matched to a gene. Using immunoSEQ multiplex PCR, the repertoire was profiled, and TCRdb retains in-frame clones only, with some absent. The sample yields approximately 18,000 clones, of which the top ten take up roughly a tenth. With regard to this clone: The sequence runs out 3 residues before the end of the CDR3; the remainder is reconstructed from the germline J gene.

This chain uses TRBV6-1 with TRBJ1-2, with TRBD1 matching 9 bases. The sample taken for sequencing was blood buffy coat. The origin of this receptor is a woman between 18 and 75 years old with a cervical HPV16 infection that either progressed to CIN3+ or cleared (not recorded which). The CDR3 DNA, read in part, is TGTGCCAGCAGTGAACGCGGACAGGGGTATAGGGTAGACTATGGC. Protein product: CASSERGQGYRVDYG. The entire CDR3 sequence reads CASSERGQGYRVDYGYTF.